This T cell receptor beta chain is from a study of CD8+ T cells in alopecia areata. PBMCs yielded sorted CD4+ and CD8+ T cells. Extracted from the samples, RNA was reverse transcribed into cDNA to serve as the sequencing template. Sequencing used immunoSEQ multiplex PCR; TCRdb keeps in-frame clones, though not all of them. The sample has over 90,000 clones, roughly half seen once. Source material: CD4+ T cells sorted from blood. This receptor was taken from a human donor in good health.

The CDR3 sequence: CASSQDGRQGTYEQYF. CDR3 nucleotide sequence: TGCGCCAGCAGCCAAGATGGGAGACAGGGTACTTACGAGCAGTACTTC. This rearrangement joins TRBV4-3 to TRBJ2-7; TRBD1 matches 7 bases. The trim removed 0 bases at V and 4 bases at J, leaving 9 bases unmatched. Germline CDR1 is LGHNA and CDR2 is YSLEER. The CDR3 contains 16 residues.